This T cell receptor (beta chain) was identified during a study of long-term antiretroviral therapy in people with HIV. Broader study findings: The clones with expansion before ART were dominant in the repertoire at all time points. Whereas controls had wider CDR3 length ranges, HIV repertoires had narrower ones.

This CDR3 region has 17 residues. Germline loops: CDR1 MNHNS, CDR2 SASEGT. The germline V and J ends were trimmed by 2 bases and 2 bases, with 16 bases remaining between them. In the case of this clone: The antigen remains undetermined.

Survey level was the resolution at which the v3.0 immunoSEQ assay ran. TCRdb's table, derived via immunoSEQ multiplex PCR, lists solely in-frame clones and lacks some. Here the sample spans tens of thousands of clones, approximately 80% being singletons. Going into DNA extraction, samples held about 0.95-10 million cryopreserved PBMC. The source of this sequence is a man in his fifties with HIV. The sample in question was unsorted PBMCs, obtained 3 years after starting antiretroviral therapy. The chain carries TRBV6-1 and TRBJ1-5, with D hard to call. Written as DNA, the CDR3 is TGTGCCAGCAGTGAATTTGAAGAAATAGGGCGCAATCAGCCCCAGCATTTT. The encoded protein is CASSEFEEIGRNQPQHF.